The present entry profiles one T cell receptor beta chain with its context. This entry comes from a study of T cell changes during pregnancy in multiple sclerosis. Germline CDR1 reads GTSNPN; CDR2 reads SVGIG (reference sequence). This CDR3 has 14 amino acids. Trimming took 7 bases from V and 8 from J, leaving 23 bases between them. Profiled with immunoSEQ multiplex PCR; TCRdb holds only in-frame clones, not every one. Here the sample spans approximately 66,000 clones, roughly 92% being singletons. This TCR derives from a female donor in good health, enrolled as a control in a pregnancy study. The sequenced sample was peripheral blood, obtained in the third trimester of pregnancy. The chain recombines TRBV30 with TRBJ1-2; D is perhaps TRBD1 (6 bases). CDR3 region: CASPVDSGLFGYTF. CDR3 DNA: TGTGCCTCCCCAGTGGACAGCGGCTTGTTCGGCTACACCTTC.